Listed here are 11 T cell receptor beta chains from one sample, sequenced in a study of blood T cell repertoires in COVID-19. Produced via immunoSEQ multiplex PCR; TCRdb's table is partial and in-frame only. The sample records roughly 100,000 clones, roughly 90% being singletons. Sequencing was carried out using peripheral blood. The receptors were sampled from a woman older than 75 with acute or convalescent COVID-19.

The V and J genes are TRBV3-1 (or the pseudogene TRBV3-2) and TRBJ1-2, with 9 bases aligning to TRBD1. V dropped 4 bases and J dropped 6; count of bases not matched to a gene: 9. CDR1 LGHDT and CDR2 YNNKEL come from the germline V gene (reference sequence). The CDR3 loop spans 15 amino acids. The CDR3 loop is CASSRRDRGTDGYTF. The CDR3 DNA is TGTGCCAGCAGCCGAAGAGACAGGGGGACGGATGGCTACACCTTC.

The table lists this clone with a count of one. The chain joins TRBV4-2 to TRBJ2-1, with TRBD2 identical over 7 bases. Germline V gene lookup returns CDR1 LGHNA and CDR2 YNFKEQ. Losses at the gene ends were 1 base for V and 2 bases for J; bases not matched to a gene: 2. The CDR3 runs to 15 residues. CDR3 in amino acids: CASSQVGGTYNEQFF. The CDR3 DNA follows: TGTGCCAGCAGCCAAGTCGGGGGGACCTACAATGAGCAGTTCTTC.

The chain uses TRBV7-2 and TRBJ2-3; 10 nucleotides line up with TRBD2. Germline lookup yields CDR1 SGHTA and CDR2 FQGNSA. The J segment lost 0 bases and the V segment lost 6 bases, leaving 9 bases of the junction unmatched. The CDR3 runs to 17 residues. The CDR3 protein is CASRPPGLASSTDTQYF. The CDR3 DNA reads as TGTGCCAGCAGACCTCCGGGACTAGCGTCGAGCACAGATACGCAGTATTTT.

This chain links TRBV9 with TRBJ1-2; maybe TRBD1 (6 bases). Germline CDR1 is SGDLS and CDR2 is YYNGEE. CDR3 size: 13 residues. V lost 4 bases to trimming and J lost 4 bases, with 11 bases between them. The CDR3 loop is CASSRDTTYGYTF. CDR3 in DNA: TGTGCCAGCAGCAGGGACACAACCTATGGCTACACCTTC. Supplemented by reference TRBV9 and TRBJ1-2, the full variable domain reads DSGVTQTPKHLITATGQRVTLRCSPRSGDLSVYWYQQSLDQGLQFLIQYYNGEERAKGNILERFSAQQFPDLHSELNLSSLELGDSALYFCASSRDTTYGYTFGSGTRLTVV.

This chain links TRBV5-8 with TRBJ1-2; D gene unclear. Per the germline V gene, CDR1 is SGHTS and CDR2 is YDEGEE. The CDR3 length is 16 residues. The V gene lost 4 bases and the J gene lost 0 bases, with 16 bases spanning the gap. CDR3: CASSPSGKAANYGYTF. In DNA form, the CDR3 reads TGTGCCAGCAGCCCTAGCGGTAAGGCAGCTAACTATGGCTACACCTTC.

This sequence joins TRBV18 and TRBJ1-2; 8 nucleotides agree with TRBD1. The germline V gene has CDR1 KGHSH and CDR2 LQKENI. Trimming at V came to 1 base and at J to 7 bases, leaving 8 bases not matched to a gene. There are 15 residues in the CDR3. The CDR3 loop reads CASSPRADRESGYTF. Written as DNA, the CDR3 is TGTGCCAGCTCACCACGCGCGGACAGGGAAAGTGGCTACACCTTC.

The chain uses TRBV9 and TRBJ1-6, with D hard to call. The ends were cut back, 0 bases at V and 8 bases at J, with 9 bases in the middle. In germline, CDR1 is SGDLS, CDR2 YYNGEE. The CDR3 covers 14 residues. CDR3 region: CASSVARSDSPLHF. The CDR3 DNA reads TGTGCCAGCAGCGTAGCTCGGAGCGATTCACCCCTCCACTTT. Full variable domain (outside the CDR3, taken from reference TRBV9 and TRBJ1-6): DSGVTQTPKHLITATGQRVTLRCSPRSGDLSVYWYQQSLDQGLQFLIQYYNGEERAKGNILERFSAQQFPDLHSELNLSSLELGDSALYFCASSVARSDSPLHFGNGTRLTVT.

The chain uses TRBV16 and TRBJ1-1; D uncertain. V was cut by 1 base and J by 0 bases, with 9 bases left in between. CDR3 length: 15 residues. Per germline, CDR1 KGHSY and CDR2 FQNENV. CDR3 sequence reads: CASSQYESMNTEAFF. CDR3 sequence (DNA): TGTGCCAGCAGCCAATATGAGTCAATGAACACTGAAGCTTTCTTT.

The rearrangement uses TRBV24-1 and TRBJ2-5; the D gene is possibly TRBD2 (6 bases). The V end lost 3 bases, the J end lost 5 bases, and 12 bases lay between the germline ends. CDR3 length equals 14 residues. Germline-derived CDR1 and CDR2 are KGHDR and SFDVKD. CDR3 protein: CATSDRGGVETQYF. CDR3 DNA sequence: TGTGCCACCAGTGATAGGGGCGGGGTGGAGACCCAGTACTTC.

The rearrangement joins TRBV12-2 to TRBJ1-5; the table names TRBD1, a call not compared with the DNA. TRBV12-2 is an annotated pseudogene. The CDR3 extends over 16 amino acids. CDR3 sequence (DNA): TGTGCAAGTCGCTTAGCACCAGGATTTAGCAATCAGCCCCAGCATTTT. Its translation: CASRLAPGFSNQPQHF.

In regard to this clone: Other DNA sequences of this sample code for an identical CDR3. The chain employs TRBV5-1 and TRBJ2-2, with D possibly being TRBD1 (5 bases). Germline CDR1 SGHRS, CDR2 YFSETQ. V was clipped by 0 bases and J by 4 bases, with 10 bases between them. CDR3 length: 15 residues. The CDR3 reads CASSLEGEGTGELFF. In nucleotides, the CDR3 is TGCGCCAGCAGCTTGGAAGGGGAAGGCACCGGGGAGCTGTTTTTT.